This T cell receptor beta chain was identified in a study of STAT3 mutations in large granular lymphocyte leukemia (dated by TCRdb to between 2019 and 2020). Regarding the complete study: Roughly half of the T-LGLL patients who were sequenced longitudinally carried canonical activating STAT3 mutations. From an initial cohort of 200 to 250 LGL patients, approximately 17 representative T-LGLL cases were picked for longitudinal TCRbeta and STAT3 sequencing. As controls, the study also included longitudinal sequencing of two patients with natural killer LGL leukemia. One or more immunosuppressive therapy regimens were given to more than half of T-LGLL patients, and hematologic response was seen in around 40% of the treated patients. On average, sequencing was done at 3.5 to 4 time points per patient, with the number of samplings ranging from 2 to 8. Serial deep sequencing of TCRbeta CDR3 and STAT3 was performed in patients with T-cell large granular lymphocyte leukemia to reconstruct clonal hierarchy and dynamics.

The full study reports these points: At least one immunodominant TCRbeta clonotype was identified in every T-LGLL patient, and multiple immunodominant subclonotypes were identified in about half of the T-LGLL patients. Several patients had a dominant TCR clone burden greater than the STAT3 mutant burden, which suggests that the STAT3 mutation arose secondarily within a clone that had already expanded. Because no samples were available when a clone first appeared, clonal expansion had to be inferred from samplings taken at other points. Persisting codominant clonotypes in some patients meant a small but highly pathogenic clone may have been missed. TCR clonotype switching after therapy was seen in about 35% of the 18 patients, with all newly emerging clones being STAT3 wild type. The linking of therapy response to changes in TCR clonal burden was complicated by variable intervals between samplings and differing treatment regimens.

An Illumina MiSeq was used to sequence the TCRbeta libraries, yielding an average of roughly 41,000 productive templates per sample. The immunoSEQ assay, which uses multiplex PCR amplification, was used to generate TCRbeta CDR3 libraries. Per the original workflow: Repertoire diversity was computed as previously defined, with values near 0 indicating extremely monoclonal samples. Held by TCRdb, this immuneACCESS table contains in-frame sequences only and omits some clones. Under half of the omission traces to an unresolved V gene where checked; the cause of the rest is unknown. V, J and clone size derive from that table, while D and trimming were established from the DNA sequence. The sample has 35,000 to 40,000 clones on record, approximately 91% of them singletons. The ten top clones hold under 0.55% of the sample. This clone was seen a single time. The antigen it binds to is not known. The record has no base qualities; no much larger clone is one base away.

DNA was extracted from blood mononuclear cells, with the same DNA used for both TCR and STAT3 sequencing. The TCR was taken from a human donor with T large granular lymphocyte leukemia. Some clones in this sample may be carry-over from other donors' samples. The sequenced sample was PBMCs.

In nucleotide form, the sequence is TGTGCCAGCAGCTTTCGCGTCCCCCTCGCCTACAATGAGCAGTTCTTC. Its coded protein is CASSFRVPLAYNEQFF. The rearranged chain carries TRBV7-9 and TRBJ2-1; no D gene call is confident. CDR1 SEHNR and CDR2 FQNEAQ are derived from the germline V gene (reference sequence). V is clipped by 3 bases and J by 2 bases, and the sequence between their germline boundaries is 14 bases long. From cysteine to phenylalanine, the CDR3 is 16 amino acids long. The kept DNA is CDR3 alone, 48 bases in frame from the first base.